The entry below describes one TCR beta chain. Its antigen is still unknown. Every participating donor gave one draw, a heparinised blood sample averaging about 100 mL. This entry comes from a study of beta chain features in type 1 diabetes. Since all of the isolated RNA was reverse transcribed, expressed TCRB transcripts were what got sequenced. Repertoires were generated with immunoSEQ multiplex PCR, while TCRdb's copy carries only in-frame clones and drops some. The sample contains around 56,000 clones, roughly 50% of which appear only once. Study-wide results and limits: People with Type 1 diabetes carried modestly yet significantly shorter TCRB CDR3s in all four CD4+ subsets. Junctions at VDJ sites from type 1 diabetes patients had fewer insertions and more deletions. The question of HLA type influencing TCRB rearrangement was one that remained unresolved here.

The germline V gene has CDR1 SGHAT and CDR2 FQNNGV. V gave up 1 base and J gave up 9 bases, with 13 bases separating them. There are 15 residues in the CDR3. The chain is built from TRBV11-2 and TRBJ1-6; no definite D call. The clonotype was recovered from a woman aged 40 to 50 with type 1 diabetes. The sequenced sample was Tregs from blood. The CDR3 DNA follows: TGTGCCAGCAGCTTAGTTGGCGGGATTACTTCACCCCTCCACTTT. It encodes CASSLVGGITSPLHF.